Below are 2 T cell receptor beta chains sequenced from a single sample in a study of Ad26.COV2.S vaccination and SARS-CoV-2 variants (dated by TCRdb to about 2021). The treatment or condition label here, explained by the study, means: 15 to 20 received Ad26.COV2.S at low or high dose, single or two shots; about 5 received placebo; per-sample allocation not given. Repertoires of vaccine and placebo recipients were sequenced from samples collected on day 63 after the first injection. The method behind the library was the immunoSEQ multiplex PCR assay. Not all clones reach the TCRdb copy of this immuneACCESS table, which keeps in-frame sequences only. Checked studies attribute under half of the gap to unresolved V genes and leave the rest unexplained. This sample gives around 450,000 clones in total; 89% of them show up just once. Of the sample, around 2.5% falls within the top ten clones. This sample comprised peripheral blood, obtained in a trial of Ad26.COV2.S vaccine versus placebo. The receptors derive from a person aged 18-60 years who received the Ad26.COV2.S COVID-19 vaccine or a placebo.

This rearrangement joins TRBV12-5 to TRBJ2-1; 9 bases fit TRBD2. Germline V gives CDR1 LGHNT, CDR2 FRNRAP. J gave up 4 bases and V 0 bases, and 4 bases lay outside the gene matches. The CDR3 sequence is 16 residues long. The CDR3, as DNA: TGTGCTAGTGGTTTGGTAAGCGGGGGGCTTTACAATGAGCAGTTCTTC. This encodes CASGLVSGGLYNEQFF.

This chain uses TRBV7-8 with TRBJ1-6, with 9 bases lining up with TRBD1. Germline CDR1 reads SGHVS; CDR2 reads FQNEAQ. This CDR3 has 17 amino acids. CDR3 protein: CASKAPGQGVVHSPLHF. The CDR3 region has the DNA TGTGCGTCCAAGGCCCCGGGACAGGGAGTTGTCCATTCACCCCTCCACTTT.